These T cell receptor beta chains were read from a single sample in a study of graft-versus-host responses after intestinal transplantation. Assay used: immunoSEQ multiplex PCR; TCRdb lists only in-frame clones, some missing. The sample consists of approximately 110,000 clones, 85% to 95% of them appearing once. The antigens of these receptors remain unknown. The sequencing used unstimulated CD8+ T cells sorted from spleen or lymph node cells, collected before transplant. These receptors originate from a human donor who was the organ donor for an intestinal transplant. The CDR3 runs from the conserved cysteine through the conserved F or W. A D gene is named only where the DNA matches it firmly. Rows give clone size only sometimes, using once, few, many, or a class for an expanded clone.

abundance	d_gene	v_gene	j_gene	CDR3nt	CDR3aa
NA	TRBD1	TRBV12-5	TRBJ2-1	TGTGCTAGTGCCCTGAGGACAGGCCCCTACAATGAGCAGTTCTTC	CASALRTGPYNEQFF
NA	NA	TRBV9	TRBJ1-2	TGTGCCAGCAGCCCGGACAGATACTATGGCTACACCTTC	CASSPDRYYGYTF
NA	NA	TRBV4-1	TRBJ2-3	TGCGCCAGCAACCAAGGGGGCGGGAGTCCAGATACGCAGTATTTT	CASNQGGGSPDTQYF
NA	NA	TRBV13	TRBJ1-1	TGTGCCAGCAGCTTAGGGGGCGCTGGGACTGAAGCTTTCTTT	CASSLGGAGTEAFF
NA	NA	TRBV6-5	TRBJ2-1	TGTGCCAGCAGTTCCTCCTCGGGAAGCAATGAGCAGTTCTTC	CASSSSSGSNEQFF
NA	NA	TRBV7-9	TRBJ2-5	TGTGCCAGCAACCTCATTAAGCTAGCCGGCCAGACCCAGTACTTC	CASNLIKLAGQTQYF
once	NA	TRBV5-1	TRBJ1-5	TGCGCCAGCAGCCCCTGGGGCTTAGGATCGCCCCAGCATTTT	CASSPWGLGSPQHF
NA	TRBD1	TRBV9	TRBJ2-7	TGTGCCAGCAGCGCCCGGGACAGTCCCTACGAGCAGTACTTC	CASSARDSPYEQYF
NA	NA	TRBV30	TRBJ2-1	TGTGCCTGGAGGGATACTCAGGGACCCTACAATGAGCAGTTCTTC	CAWRDTQGPYNEQFF
NA	NA	TRBV4-1	TRBJ1-2	TGCGCCAGCAGCCAAGAGTCCATCCAAGGCTACACCTTC	CASSQESIQGYTF
NA	NA	TRBV28	TRBJ2-3	TGTGCCAGCAGTTTAGTCGGCGGACGGTGGACAGATACGCAGTATTTT	CASSLVGGRWTDTQYF
NA	NA	TRBV4-2	TRBJ2-7	TGTGCCAGCAGCCAAGCCCCTCCGGGGCTATTCTCCTACGAGCAGTACTTC	CASSQAPPGLFSYEQYF
NA	NA	TRBV4-1	TRBJ1-5	TGCGCCAGCAGCCCACGGACAGTGAATCAGCCCCAGCATTTT	CASSPRTVNQPQHF
few	TRBD1	TRBV2	TRBJ1-1	TGTGCCAGCAGTTGGACAGGGGCTGAAGCTTTCTTT	CASSWTGAEAFF
NA	NA	TRBV29-1	TRBJ1-1	TGCAGCGCCCCCCCCGAAGCTGAAGCTTTCTTT	CSAPPEAEAFF
NA	NA	TRBV27	TRBJ1-1	TGTGCCAGCAGTTTATCTGTCGTGAACACTGAAGCTTTCTTT	CASSLSVVNTEAFF
NA	NA	TRBV25-1	TRBJ1-3	TGTGCCAGCAGTGTCGGCAGCTCTGGAAACACCATATATTTT	CASSVGSSGNTIYF
NA	NA	TRBV19	TRBJ2-6	TGTGCCAGTAGTATGGTAGCCAGGGCTTTCTCTGGGGCCAACGTCCTGACTTTC	CASSMVARAFSGANVLTF
NA	TRBD2	TRBV9	TRBJ2-3	TGTGCCAGCAGACTTAGCGGGACTAGCACAGATACGCAGTATTTT	CASRLSGTSTDTQYF
NA	TRBD1	TRBV5-6	TRBJ2-1	TGTGCCAGCAGCGCGGACAGGGTTTACAATGAGCAGTTCTTC	CASSADRVYNEQFF
NA	NA	TRBV27	TRBJ2-7	TGTGCCAGCGTCCCAATACCGGGACCACCTGGAGAGCAGTACTTC	CASVPIPGPPGEQYF
NA	TRBD1	TRBV7-9	TRBJ2-3	TGTGCCAGCAGCTTAGTGAGGACAGGGTACACAGATACGCAGTATTTT	CASSLVRTGYTDTQYF
NA	NA	TRBV5-4	TRBJ1-3	TGTGCCAGCAGCTTGGTGGGAGGGGAGATCTCTGGAAACACCATATATTTT	CASSLVGGEISGNTIYF
NA	NA	TRBV14	TRBJ2-7	TGTGCCCGACAGTACGAGCAGTACTTC	CARQYEQYF
once	NA	TRBV18	TRBJ2-3	TGTGCCAGCTCACCTCCCACCATGGCAGATACGCAGTATTTT	CASSPPTMADTQYF
NA	NA	TRBV29-1	TRBJ2-7	TGCAGCGTTGCCCCTAACAACTACGAGCAGTACTTC	CSVAPNNYEQYF
NA	TRBD2	TRBV5-6	TRBJ2-7	TGTGCCAGCAGCTTGGCGGGAGGGTACTACGAGCAGTACTTC	CASSLAGGYYEQYF
NA	NA	TRBV28	TRBJ1-2	TGTGCCAGCAGTTTACCGGCCAGTTCGTATAACTATGGCTACACCTTC	CASSLPASSYNYGYTF
NA	NA	TRBV14	TRBJ2-1	TGTGCCAGCAGCCAGAGTAGCGGACCCTACAATGAGCAGTTCTTC	CASSQSSGPYNEQFF
NA	NA	TRBV4-1	TRBJ2-7	TGCGCCAGCACTGGGAGTCCGACCTCCTACGAGCAGTACTTC	CASTGSPTSYEQYF
NA	TRBD1	TRBV2	TRBJ2-7	TGTGCCAGCAGTGAAGAGGGGGCGAAGGAGCAGTACTTC	CASSEEGAKEQYF
NA	NA	TRBV5-4	TRBJ2-6	TGTGCCAGCAGCTTCAGTTACTCTGGGGCCAACGTCCTGACTTTC	CASSFSYSGANVLTF
NA	NA	TRBV30	TRBJ1-2	TGTGCCTGGAGTGTCGGGGCAGGCGCCTTCTATGGCTACACCTTC	CAWSVGAGAFYGYTF
NA	NA	TRBV9	TRBJ2-7	TGTGCCAGCAGCGTAGAGGTCTTACGGAGTATGCGCTACGAGCAGTACTTC	CASSVEVLRSMRYEQYF
NA	NA	TRBV27	TRBJ2-2	TGTGCCAGCACCCCAGGCCAGGGCTTTAACACCGGGGAGCTGTTTTTT	CASTPGQGFNTGELFF
NA	NA	TRBV2	TRBJ2-7	TGTGCCAGCAGCCCACAGGACTCCTACGAGCAGTACTTC	CASSPQDSYEQYF
NA	NA	TRBV2	TRBJ2-5	TGTGCCAGCAGTGAAGCGCTGGCAGGGAGCGAGACCCAGTACTTC	CASSEALAGSETQYF
NA	NA	TRBV28	TRBJ2-7	TGTGCCAGCAGTACAAAGGGGGGTAGCTCCTACGAGCAGTACTTC	CASSTKGGSSYEQYF
NA	NA	TRBV6-6	TRBJ2-2	TGTGCCAGTGTTATGGCCACCGGGGAGCTGTTTTTT	CASVMATGELFF
few	TRBD1	TRBV5-1	TRBJ1-2	TGCGCCAGCAGCTCAGGGACAGGGGGATCGTGGGGCTACACCTTC	CASSSGTGGSWGYTF
NA	TRBD2	TRBV28	TRBJ2-1	TGTGCCAGCAGTTACGGGGGGGTTTACTCCAATGAGCAGTTCTTC	CASSYGGVYSNEQFF
NA	TRBD1	TRBV2	TRBJ1-1	TGTGCCAGCATCGAACAGGGGGGGAACACTGAAGCTTTCTTT	CASIEQGGNTEAFF
NA	TRBD1	TRBV19	TRBJ1-1	TGTGCCAGTAGTATTGGGACAGGGGACACTGAAGCTTTCTTT	CASSIGTGDTEAFF
NA	NA	TRBV28	TRBJ1-5	TGTGCCAGCAGTTTACTCAGTCTAAGCAATCAGCCCCAGCATTTT	CASSLLSLSNQPQHF
NA	NA	TRBV4-1	TRBJ1-2	TGCGCCAGCAGCCAAGATCTAGGAGACTATGGCTACACCTTC	CASSQDLGDYGYTF
NA	TRBD1	TRBV27	TRBJ2-7	TGTGCCACTCACGGACAGGGCTACGAGCAGTACTTC	CATHGQGYEQYF
NA	NA	TRBV30	TRBJ2-7	TGTGCCTGGAGTTGGTTGGGAGAGCAGTACTTC	CAWSWLGEQYF
NA	NA	TRBV9	TRBJ2-1	TGTGCCAGCAGCGATATCACAGGAGGGGCCAATGAGCAGTTCTTC	CASSDITGGANEQFF
NA	NA	TRBV7-2	TRBJ1-1	TGTGCCAGCAGCTTCGATGTTTCCAGGATGAACACTGAAGCTTTCTTT	CASSFDVSRMNTEAFF
once	NA	TRBV28	TRBJ2-2	TGTGCCAGCAGCGTCCAGGGGTGGGGAGGGGAGCTGTTTTTT	CASSVQGWGGELFF
NA	NA	TRBV9	TRBJ2-1	TGTGCCAGCAGCGTAGGCGGGAACTCCTACAATGAGCAGTTCTTC	CASSVGGNSYNEQFF
NA	NA	TRBV19	TRBJ1-5	TGTGCCAGCCGTCGCTGGGCTCAGCCCCAGCATTTT	CASRRWAQPQHF
NA	NA	TRBV5-1	TRBJ1-4	TGCGCCAGCAGCTTGCTGGACACAGCTAATGAAAAACTGTTTTTT	CASSLLDTANEKLFF
NA	TRBD1	TRBV9	TRBJ2-2	TGTGCCAGCAGCAAAACAGGGGGATCGAACGGGGAGCTGTTTTTT	CASSKTGGSNGELFF
NA	TRBD1	TRBV5-1	TRBJ1-1	TGCGCCAGCAGCTCTACAGGGGAGTTCACTGAAGCTTTCTTT	CASSSTGEFTEAFF